This TCR beta chain was observed in a study of T cell changes during pregnancy in multiple sclerosis. The CDR3 totals 15 residues. V trimming: 6 bases; J trimming: 1 base; junction bases outside the gene matches: 5. Germline V gene data show CDR1 as MDHEN and CDR2 as SYDVKM. Clones were read by immunoSEQ multiplex PCR, and TCRdb kept only the in-frame ones, dropping some. The table lists about 92,000 clones, 94% of them singletons. Sample: peripheral blood, taken in the third trimester of pregnancy. The V call is TRBV28, the J call TRBJ1-5; 8 bases match TRBD1. This clonotype was obtained from a female donor with multiple sclerosis, enrolled in a pregnancy study. The CDR3: CASRFGQGSNQPQHF. In nucleotides, the CDR3 is TGTGCCAGCAGATTCGGACAGGGAAGCAATCAGCCCCAGCATTTT.